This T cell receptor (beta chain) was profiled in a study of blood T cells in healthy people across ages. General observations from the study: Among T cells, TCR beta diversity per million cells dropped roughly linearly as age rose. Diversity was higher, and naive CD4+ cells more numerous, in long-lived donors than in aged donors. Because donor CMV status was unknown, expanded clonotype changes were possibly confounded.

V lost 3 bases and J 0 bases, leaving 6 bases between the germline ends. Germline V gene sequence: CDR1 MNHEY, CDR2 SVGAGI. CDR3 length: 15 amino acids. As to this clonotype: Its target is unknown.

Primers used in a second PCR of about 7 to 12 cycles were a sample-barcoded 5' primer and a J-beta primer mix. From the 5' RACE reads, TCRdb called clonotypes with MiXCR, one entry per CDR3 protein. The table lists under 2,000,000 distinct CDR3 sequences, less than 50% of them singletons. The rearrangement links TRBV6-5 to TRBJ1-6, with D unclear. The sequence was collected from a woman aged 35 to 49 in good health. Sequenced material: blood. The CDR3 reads CASSYTSSYNSPLHF. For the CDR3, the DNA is TGTGCCAGCAGTTATACGAGCTCCTATAATTCACCCCTCCACTTT.